Listed below are T cell receptor beta chains from one sample, sequenced in a study of cytomegalovirus exposure and HLA in healthy donors. This table comes from immunoSEQ multiplex PCR, and its TCRdb copy is limited to in-frame clones, with some not included. The sample comprises 170,000 or so clones, around 72% of which are singletons, and 2.5% to 4% rests with the top ten. Sequences were obtained from PBMCs. These receptors were obtained from a woman aged 45-65 years in good health and CMV-seropositive. Both conserved end residues are part of each CDR3. Each record gives: clone size, D gene, V gene, J gene, CDR3 protein, CDR3 DNA. The D gene is left open where the match is weak. A clone size is listed for some rows: how often the clone was seen (once, few, many), or a class if it is expanded.

>.|.|TRBV5-1|TRBJ1-2
CASSLGGSLYGYTF
TGCGCCAGCAGCTTGGGCGGCAGCCTCTATGGCTACACCTTC
>few|TRBD2|TRBV7-2|TRBJ2-3
CASSLVVLAVSTDTQYF
TGTGCCAGCAGCTTAGTTGTTCTAGCGGTGAGCACAGATACGCAGTATTTT
>.|.|TRBV5-6|TRBJ2-1
CASSFTGIDEQFF
TGTGCCAGCAGCTTCACAGGGATCGATGAGCAGTTCTTC
>.|.|TRBV4-1|TRBJ1-2
CASSQGDAGGKEGHGYTF
TGCGCCAGCAGCCAAGGGGACGCGGGGGGGAAGGAAGGCCATGGCTACACCTTC
>.|.|TRBV4-3|TRBJ2-1
CASSQVQGPLYNEQFF
TGCGCCAGCAGCCAAGTACAGGGCCCCCTATACAATGAGCAGTTCTTC
>.|.|TRBV5-5|TRBJ2-1
CAISGDTLKYNEQFF
TGTGCCATCTCTGGGGACACCTTGAAGTACAATGAGCAGTTCTTC
>.|TRBD1|TRBV11-3|TRBJ1-1
CASSLDRPDTEAFF
TGTGCCAGCAGCTTGGACAGGCCCGACACTGAAGCTTTCTTT
>.|.|TRBV29-1|TRBJ2-2
CSAGPAGRTGELFF
TGCAGCGCTGGGCCAGCCGGTCGCACCGGGGAGCTGTTTTTT
>few|.|TRBV10-3|TRBJ2-3
CAIRSGSTDTQYF
TGTGCCATCAGAAGCGGGAGCACAGATACGCAGTATTTT
>.|TRBD1|TRBV5-6|TRBJ1-3
CASSLGDRVRDTIYF
TGTGCCAGCAGCTTGGGGGACAGGGTACGGGACACCATATATTTT
>.|TRBD1|TRBV6-1|TRBJ1-1
CASSPRQGGVVTAFF
TGTGCCAGCAGTCCTCGACAGGGGGGTGTCGTTACGGCTTTCTTT
>.|.|TRBV2|TRBJ1-5
CASKPGSNQPQHF
TGTGCCAGCAAGCCAGGGAGCAATCAGCCCCAGCATTTT
>.|TRBD1|TRBV19|TRBJ1-1
CASSHFRDRVLEAFF
TGTGCCAGTAGCCACTTCCGGGACAGGGTGTTAGAAGCTTTCTTT
>once|TRBD1|TRBV20-1|TRBJ1-2
CSADRGGGYTF
TGCAGTGCCGACAGGGGCGGCGGCTACACCTTC
>.|.|TRBV10-3|TRBJ1-1
CAITQGGVDTEAFF
TGTGCCATCACCCAGGGAGGGGTGGACACTGAAGCTTTCTTT
>.|.|TRBV9|TRBJ1-1
CASSSSTYSTEAFF
TGTGCCAGCAGCTCATCTACCTACAGCACTGAAGCTTTCTTT
>.|.|TRBV14|TRBJ1-1
CASSQEGGYTEAFF
TGTGCCAGCAGCCAAGAGGGGGGGTACACTGAAGCTTTCTTT
>.|.|TRBV10-3|TRBJ2-5
CAISEIRGQETQYF
TGTGCCATCAGCGAGATCAGGGGCCAAGAGACCCAGTACTTC
>.|.|TRBV10-3|TRBJ2-1
CAISIDSVNGYNEQFF
TGTGCCATCAGTATTGACAGCGTCAACGGCTACAATGAGCAGTTCTTC
>.|.|TRBV27|TRBJ2-1
CASSLHRLLDNEQFF
TGTGCCAGCAGCCTCCACCGTCTACTAGACAATGAGCAGTTCTTC
>.|.|TRBV29-1|TRBJ1-2
CSVSGGNYGYTF
TGCAGCGTCTCCGGGGGTAACTATGGCTACACCTTC
>.|.|TRBV7-2|TRBJ1-2
CASSLGGRGYYGYTF
TGTGCCAGCAGCTTAGGAGGGCGGGGTTACTATGGCTACACCTTC
>once|TRBD2|TRBV28|TRBJ2-5
CASSRILAGFETQYF
TGTGCCAGCAGTCGAATACTAGCGGGATTTGAGACCCAGTACTTC
>.|TRBD2|TRBV28|TRBJ2-2
CASSSGGSGNTGELFF
TGTGCCAGCAGTTCCGGGGGGTCGGGCAACACCGGGGAGCTGTTTTTT
>.|.|TRBV4-2|TRBJ2-3
CASSQAVSSTDTQYF
TGTGCCAGCAGCCAAGCGGTCTCTAGCACAGATACGCAGTATTTT
>.|.|TRBV21-1|TRBJ1-3
CASSPKSGSGNTIYF
TGTGCCAGCAGCCCCAAATCGGGGTCTGGAAACACCATATATTTT
>.|TRBD1|TRBV5-1|TRBJ1-1
CASSLDRAYTEAFF
TGCGCCAGCAGCTTAGACAGGGCCTACACTGAAGCTTTCTTT
>.|TRBD1|TRBV28|TRBJ2-2
CASRLNRGRDGELFF
TGTGCCAGCAGACTTAACAGGGGGCGCGACGGGGAGCTGTTTTTT
>few|TRBD1|TRBV6-6|TRBJ1-2
CASSYPTGGPYYGYTF
TGTGCCAGCAGTTACCCGACAGGGGGCCCCTACTATGGCTACACCTTC
>.|TRBD1|TRBV5-4|TRBJ1-1
CASSLGDREFTEAFF
TGTGCCAGCAGCTTGGGGGACAGGGAATTCACTGAAGCTTTCTTT
>.|TRBD1|TRBV11-3|TRBJ1-1
CASQRSTGRMNTEAFF
TGTGCCAGCCAACGGTCGACAGGGAGGATGAACACTGAAGCTTTCTTT
>.|TRBD1|TRBV7-2|TRBJ1-1
CASSLDRVRANTEAFF
TGTGCCAGCAGCCTCGACAGGGTACGGGCAAACACTGAAGCTTTCTTT
>once|TRBD1|TRBV2|TRBJ2-7
CASSGETGGHEQYF
TGTGCCAGCAGTGGGGAGACAGGGGGCCACGAGCAGTACTTC
>.|TRBD1|TRBV28|TRBJ1-5
CASSFPGGRGNQPQHF
TGTGCCAGCAGTTTTCCAGGGGGCAGGGGCAATCAGCCCCAGCATTTT
>.|.|TRBV7-8|TRBJ1-2
CASSGGGPNYGYTF
TGTGCCAGCAGCGGGGGGGGCCCCAACTATGGCTACACCTTC
>.|.|TRBV7-2|TRBJ2-7
CASSLEGDLGQQYF
TGTGCCAGCAGCTTAGAGGGGGACCTCGGTCAACAGTACTTC